The 13 T cell receptor beta chains below come from one sample, sequenced in a study of cytomegalovirus exposure and HLA in healthy donors. Primers included in the PCR were 60 Vbeta and 13 Jbeta primers. Sequencing used immunoSEQ multiplex PCR; TCRdb keeps in-frame clones, though not all of them. The sample includes about 180,000 clones, 65% to 90% of them seen just once. Sequencing was performed on PBMCs. These receptors originate from a girl aged 2-10 years in good health and CMV-seropositive.

This rearrangement joins TRBV7-3 to TRBJ2-1; 9 bases align to TRBD2. V gave up 3 bases and J gave up 10 bases; unmatched junction bases: 10. Germline V lookup: CDR1 SGHTA, CDR2 FQGTGA. The CDR3 has 15 residues. Here the CDR3 DNA reads TGTGCCAGCAGCTTGCAGGGCCTAGCGGGGCGCGAGCAGTTCTTC. Protein: CASSLQGLAGREQFF.

The chain couples TRBV21-1 to TRBJ2-1; TRBD2 was called by the table and not checked on the DNA. TRBV21-1 is tagged as a pseudogene. CDR3 size: 15 residues. Here the CDR3 reads CASSNGGISYNEQFF. CDR3 sequence (DNA): TGTGCCAGCAGCAACGGGGGGATCTCCTACAATGAGCAGTTCTTC.

CDR3 protein: CASSRGGEGKNIQYF. The CDR3 region has the DNA TGTGCCAGCAGCCGGGGCGGGGAGGGCAAAAACATTCAGTACTTC. The rearrangement links TRBV6-5 to TRBJ2-4, with 7 bases lining up with TRBD2. The CDR3 covers 15 residues. Germline trimming cut 6 bases from V and 3 bases from J; bases unmatched to any gene: 8. Germline assignment: CDR1 MNHEY and CDR2 SVGAGI.

V is TRBV11-3 and J is TRBJ2-7, with a possible D match to TRBD2 (6 bases). The CDR3 has 14 amino acids. Germline assignment: CDR1 SGHNT and CDR2 YENEEA. Trimming pared 0 bases from V and 7 bases from J, leaving 13 bases between. The CDR3 loop is CASSLDPRGREQYF. The CDR3, as DNA: TGTGCCAGCAGCTTAGATCCCCGGGGGAGGGAGCAGTACTTC.

This chain uses TRBV18 with TRBJ2-3; 12 positions agree with TRBD2. After removal of 4 bases from V and 2 bases from J, the junction contained 7 bases not matched to a gene. The CDR3 has 17 residues. Germline CDR1 KGHSH, CDR2 LQKENI. This CDR3 is CASSLRTSGAFTDTQYF. CDR3 bases: TGTGCCAGCTCACTTAGGACTAGCGGGGCCTTCACAGATACGCAGTATTTT.

The V and J genes are TRBV4-1 and TRBJ1-3; TRBD1 matches at 7 bases. V lost 8 bases and J lost 2; bases outside the gene matches: 3. This CDR3 is 13 amino acids long. Germline V lookup: CDR1 MGHRA, CDR2 YSYEKL. CDR3 nucleotides: TGCGCCAGCGAGGGGACAGCTGGAAACACCATATATTTT. Protein: CASEGTAGNTIYF.

The gene calls are TRBV5-1 and TRBJ2-7; 7 positions match TRBD2. The V gene end was trimmed by 4 bases and the J gene end by 5 bases; junction bases not matched to a gene: 3. CDR1 is SGHRS and CDR2 is YFSETQ in the germline V gene. CDR3 length: 12 residues. CDR3 amino acids: CASSPGTNEQYF. CDR3 sequence (DNA): TGCGCCAGCAGCCCCGGGACTAACGAGCAGTACTTC. Looking up the rest from reference TRBV5-1 and TRBJ2-7 gives the full variable domain: KAGVTQTPRYLIKTRGQQVTLSCSPISGHRSVSWYQQTPGQGLQFLFEYFSETQRNKGNFPGRFSGRQFSNSRSEMNVSTLELGDSALYLCASSPGTNEQYFGPGTRLTVT.

The V and J genes are TRBV12-5 and TRBJ1-5; no reliable D call. V was clipped by 3 bases and J by 4 bases, with 22 bases between them. Germline V lookup: CDR1 LGHNT, CDR2 FRNRAP. The CDR3 spans 18 residues. In nucleotides, the CDR3 is TGTGCTAGTGGTTTAGGTGGTGAGGGCGATTTTGGAAATCAGCCCCAGCATTTT. As protein: CASGLGGEGDFGNQPQHF.

J is TRBJ2-1 and V is TRBV4-2, with a possible D match to TRBD2 (5 bases). V was clipped by 3 bases and J by 6 bases, with 21 bases between them. CDR1 is LGHNA, CDR2 YNFKEQ, per germline. The CDR3 runs to 17 residues. The chain's CDR3 is CASSHRPGGERRNEQFF. The CDR3 bases are TGTGCCAGCAGCCACCGCCCTGGAGGCGAGCGGCGCAATGAGCAGTTCTTC.

This clone occurred a few times. V is TRBV6-1 and J is TRBJ2-7, with TRBD1 matching 9 bases. V shed 8 bases and J 7 bases; nucleotides not matched to a gene: 9. The length of the CDR3 is 13 residues. Germline values: CDR1 MNHNS, CDR2 SASEGT. The CDR3 nucleotides are TGTGCCAGCCTCCGGGACAGGGCGTATGAGCAGTACTTC. Translated, it gives CASLRDRAYEQYF.

The V and J genes are TRBV5-6 and TRBJ1-2; 7 nucleotides align to TRBD1. From germline, CDR1 is SGHDT and CDR2 YYEEEE. The CDR3 runs to 14 residues. V was clipped by 6 bases and J by 4 bases; unmatched bases: 9. In nucleotides, the CDR3 is TGTGCCAGCAACCAACCGGGACAGAGCTATGGCTACACCTTC. Translation gives CASNQPGQSYGYTF.

The chain joins TRBV2 to TRBJ1-2; D remains ambiguous. V lost 2 bases to trimming and J lost 8 bases, with 24 bases between them. Germline CDR1 reads SNHLY; CDR2 reads FYNNEI. The CDR3 has 17 amino acids. The CDR3 DNA sequence: TGTGCCAGCAGTGAAAAAAACCCCCCCAATCGAGGGCTCGGCTACACCTTC. This translates into CASSEKNPPNRGLGYTF.

The chain carries TRBV30 and TRBJ1-4, with D possibly being TRBD1 (6 bases). Germline V gene data show CDR1 as GTSNPN and CDR2 as SVGIG (reference sequence). The CDR3 consists of 13 residues. The ends were cut back, 6 bases at V and 8 bases at J, with 16 bases in the middle. The CDR3 DNA is TGTGCCTGCCAACAGGGAAGTTGGGAAAAACTGTTTTTT. Translation gives CACQQGSWEKLFF. The full variable domain, its missing parts supplied by reference TRBV30 and TRBJ1-4, is SQTIHQWPATLVQPVGSPLSLECTVEGTSNPNLYWYRQAAGRGLQLLFYSVGIGQISSEVPQNLSASRPQDRQFILSSKKLLLSDSGFYLCACQQGSWEKLFFGSGTQLSVL.